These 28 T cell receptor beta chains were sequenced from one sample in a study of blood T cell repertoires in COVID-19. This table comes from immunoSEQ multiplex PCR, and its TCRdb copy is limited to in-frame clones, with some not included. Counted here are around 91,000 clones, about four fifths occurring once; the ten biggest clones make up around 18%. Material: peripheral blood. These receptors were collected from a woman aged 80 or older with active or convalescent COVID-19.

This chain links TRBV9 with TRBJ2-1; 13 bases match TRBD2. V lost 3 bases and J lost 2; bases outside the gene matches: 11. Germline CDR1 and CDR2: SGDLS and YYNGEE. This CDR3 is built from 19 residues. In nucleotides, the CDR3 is TGTGCCAGCAGCGAGGGGGGACTAGCGGGACGCCTTACCTACAATGAGCAGTTCTTC. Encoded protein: CASSEGGLAGRLTYNEQFF. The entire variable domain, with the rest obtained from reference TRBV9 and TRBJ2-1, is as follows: DSGVTQTPKHLITATGQRVTLRCSPRSGDLSVYWYQQSLDQGLQFLIQYYNGEERAKGNILERFSAQQFPDLHSELNLSSLELGDSALYFCASSEGGLAGRLTYNEQFFGPGTRLTVL.

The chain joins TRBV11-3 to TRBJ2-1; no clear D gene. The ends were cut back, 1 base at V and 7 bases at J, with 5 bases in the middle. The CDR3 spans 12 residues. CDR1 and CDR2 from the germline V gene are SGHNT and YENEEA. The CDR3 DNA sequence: TGTGCCAGCAGCTTAGGCCGGAATGAGCAGTTCTTC. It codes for CASSLGRNEQFF.

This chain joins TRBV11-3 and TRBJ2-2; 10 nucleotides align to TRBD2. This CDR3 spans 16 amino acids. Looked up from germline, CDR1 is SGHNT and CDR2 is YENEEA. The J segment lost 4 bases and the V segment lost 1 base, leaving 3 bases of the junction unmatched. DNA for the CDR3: TGTGCCAGCAGCTTAGCCCTAGCGGGAGTCACCGGGGAGCTGTTTTTT. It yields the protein CASSLALAGVTGELFF.

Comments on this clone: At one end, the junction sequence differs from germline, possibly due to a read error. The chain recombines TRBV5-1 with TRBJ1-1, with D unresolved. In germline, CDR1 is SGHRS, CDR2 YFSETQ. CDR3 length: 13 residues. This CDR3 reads CASSLGLTTEAFF. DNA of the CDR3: TGTGCCAGCAGCTTGGGGTTGACAACTGAAGCTTTCTTT. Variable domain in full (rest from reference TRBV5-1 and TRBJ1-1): KAGVTQTPRYLIKTRGQQVTLSCSPISGHRSVSWYQQTPGQGLQFLFEYFSETQRNKGNFPGRFSGRQFSNSRSEMNVSTLELGDSALYLCASSLGLTTEAFFGQGTRLTVV.

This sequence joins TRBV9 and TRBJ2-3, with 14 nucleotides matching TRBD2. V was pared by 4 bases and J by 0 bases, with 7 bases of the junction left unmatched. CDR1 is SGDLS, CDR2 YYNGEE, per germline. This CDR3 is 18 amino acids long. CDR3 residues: CASSPGLAGGRSTDTQYF. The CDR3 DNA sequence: TGTGCCAGCAGCCCTGGACTAGCGGGAGGCCGGAGCACAGATACGCAGTATTTT.

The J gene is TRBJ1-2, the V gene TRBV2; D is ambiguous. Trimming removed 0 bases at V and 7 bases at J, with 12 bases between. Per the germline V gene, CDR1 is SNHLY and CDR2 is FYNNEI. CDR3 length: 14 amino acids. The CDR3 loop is CASSEAEQTTGYTF. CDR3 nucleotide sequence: TGTGCCAGCAGTGAAGCGGAACAGACGACTGGCTACACCTTC.

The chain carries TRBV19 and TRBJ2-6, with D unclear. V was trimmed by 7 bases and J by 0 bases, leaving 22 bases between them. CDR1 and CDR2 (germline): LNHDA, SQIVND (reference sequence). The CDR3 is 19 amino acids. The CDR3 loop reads CASTSTVGRGLSGANVLTF. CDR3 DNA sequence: TGTGCCAGTACTAGTACCGTAGGCCGAGGTCTCTCTGGGGCCAACGTCCTGACTTTC.

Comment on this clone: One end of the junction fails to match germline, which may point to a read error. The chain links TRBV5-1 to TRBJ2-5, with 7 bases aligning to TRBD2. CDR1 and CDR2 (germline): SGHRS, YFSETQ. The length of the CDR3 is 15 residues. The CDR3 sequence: CASSLYAPGGETQYF. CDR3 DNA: TGTGCCAGCAGCTTGTATGCACCCGGGGGGGAGACCCAGTACTTC.

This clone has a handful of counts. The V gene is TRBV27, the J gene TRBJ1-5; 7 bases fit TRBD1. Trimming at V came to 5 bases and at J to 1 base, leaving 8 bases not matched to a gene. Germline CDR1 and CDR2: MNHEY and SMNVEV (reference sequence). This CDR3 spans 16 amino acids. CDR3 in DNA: TGTGCCAGCAGTCCAAAACCGGGACAGAGCAATCAGCCCCAGCATTTT. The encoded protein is CASSPKPGQSNQPQHF.

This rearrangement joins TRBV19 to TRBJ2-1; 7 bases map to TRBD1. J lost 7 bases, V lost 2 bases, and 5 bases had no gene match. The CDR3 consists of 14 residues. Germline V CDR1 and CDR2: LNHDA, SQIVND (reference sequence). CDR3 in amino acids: CASSIFQGVNEQFF. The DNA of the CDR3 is TGTGCCAGTAGTATATTTCAGGGGGTAAATGAGCAGTTCTTC.

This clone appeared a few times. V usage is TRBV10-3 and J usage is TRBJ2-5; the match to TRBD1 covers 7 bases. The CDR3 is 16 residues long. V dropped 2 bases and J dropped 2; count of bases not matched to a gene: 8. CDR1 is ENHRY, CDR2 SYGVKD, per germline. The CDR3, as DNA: TGTGCCATCAGTGAGCCGGCAGGGGGACAGCAAGAGACCCAGTACTTC. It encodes CAISEPAGGQQETQYF.

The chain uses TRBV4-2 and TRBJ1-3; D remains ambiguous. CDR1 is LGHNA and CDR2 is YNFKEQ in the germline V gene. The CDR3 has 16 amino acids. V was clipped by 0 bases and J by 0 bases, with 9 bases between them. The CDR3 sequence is CASSQEAVISGNTIYF. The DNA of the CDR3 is TGTGCCAGCAGCCAAGAGGCGGTGATCTCTGGAAACACCATATATTTT.

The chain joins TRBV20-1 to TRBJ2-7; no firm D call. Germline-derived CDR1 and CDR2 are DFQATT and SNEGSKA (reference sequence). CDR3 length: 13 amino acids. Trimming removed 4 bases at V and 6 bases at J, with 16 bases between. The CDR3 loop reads CSAIERRIGEQYF. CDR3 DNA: TGCAGTGCTATTGAAAGGCGGATCGGCGAGCAGTACTTC.

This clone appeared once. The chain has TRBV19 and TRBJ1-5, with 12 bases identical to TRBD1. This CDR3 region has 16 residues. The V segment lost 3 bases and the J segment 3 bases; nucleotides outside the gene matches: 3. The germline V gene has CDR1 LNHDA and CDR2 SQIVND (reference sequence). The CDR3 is CASSIGTGGLNQPQHF. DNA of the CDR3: TGTGCCAGTAGTATTGGGACAGGGGGCCTCAATCAGCCCCAGCATTTT.

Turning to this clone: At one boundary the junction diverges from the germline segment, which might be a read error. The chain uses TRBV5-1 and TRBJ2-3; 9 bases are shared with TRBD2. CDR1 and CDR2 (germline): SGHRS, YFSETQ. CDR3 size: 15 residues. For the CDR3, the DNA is TGTGCCAGCAGCGAGTTTAGCGGGAGCACATTGGGGCAGTATTTT. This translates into CASSEFSGSTLGQYF.

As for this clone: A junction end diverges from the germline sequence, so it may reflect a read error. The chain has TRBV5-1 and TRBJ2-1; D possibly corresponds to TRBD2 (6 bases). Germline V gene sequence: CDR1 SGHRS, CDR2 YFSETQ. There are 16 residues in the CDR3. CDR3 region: CASSGAPSGGYNEQFF. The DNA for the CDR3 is TGTGCCAGCAGCGGAGCCCCCTCCGGAGGGTACAATGAGCAGTTCTTC.

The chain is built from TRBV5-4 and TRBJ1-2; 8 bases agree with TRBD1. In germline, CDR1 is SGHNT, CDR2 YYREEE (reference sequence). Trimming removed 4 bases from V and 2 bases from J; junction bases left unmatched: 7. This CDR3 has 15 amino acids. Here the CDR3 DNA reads TGTGCCAGCAGCCCGCGGGACAGGATCAACTATGGCTACACCTTC. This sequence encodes CASSPRDRINYGYTF. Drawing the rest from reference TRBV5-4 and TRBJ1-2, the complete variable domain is ETGVTQSPTHLIKTRGQQVTLRCSSQSGHNTVSWYQQALGQGPQFIFQYYREEENGRGNFPPRFSGLQFPNYSSELNVNALELDDSALYLCASSPRDRINYGYTFGSGTRLTVV.

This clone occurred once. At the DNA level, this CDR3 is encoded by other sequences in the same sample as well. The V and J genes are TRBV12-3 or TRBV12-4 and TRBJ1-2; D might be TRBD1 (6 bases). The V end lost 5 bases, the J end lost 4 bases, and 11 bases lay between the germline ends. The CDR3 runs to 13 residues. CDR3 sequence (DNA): TGTGCCAGCAGTCAGGACAGAGTCTATGGCTACACCTTC. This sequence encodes CASSQDRVYGYTF.

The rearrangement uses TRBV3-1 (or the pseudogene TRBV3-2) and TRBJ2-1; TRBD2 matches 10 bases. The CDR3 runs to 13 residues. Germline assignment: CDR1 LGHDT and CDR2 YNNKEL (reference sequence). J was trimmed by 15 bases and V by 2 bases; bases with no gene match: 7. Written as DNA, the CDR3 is TGTGCCAGCAGCCAATATCTAGCGGGAGACTTGTTCTTC. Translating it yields CASSQYLAGDLFF.

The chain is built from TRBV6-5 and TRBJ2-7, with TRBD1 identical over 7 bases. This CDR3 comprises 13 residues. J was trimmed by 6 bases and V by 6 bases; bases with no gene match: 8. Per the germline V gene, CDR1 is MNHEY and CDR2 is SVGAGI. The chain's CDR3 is CASSENRGTEQYF. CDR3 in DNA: TGTGCCAGCAGCGAGAACAGGGGAACCGAGCAGTACTTC.

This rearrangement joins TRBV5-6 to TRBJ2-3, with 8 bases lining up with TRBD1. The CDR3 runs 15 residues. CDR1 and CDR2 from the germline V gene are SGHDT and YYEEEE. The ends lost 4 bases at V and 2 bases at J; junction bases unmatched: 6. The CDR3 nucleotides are TGTGCCAGCAGCCAACCGGGACAGGACACAGATACGCAGTATTTT. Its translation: CASSQPGQDTDTQYF.

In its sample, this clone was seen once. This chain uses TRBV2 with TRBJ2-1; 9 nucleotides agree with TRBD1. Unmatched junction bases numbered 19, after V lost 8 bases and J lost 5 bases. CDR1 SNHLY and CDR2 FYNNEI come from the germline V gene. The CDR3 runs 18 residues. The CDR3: CASQRSGTGSVVDNEQFF. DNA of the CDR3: TGTGCCAGCCAACGGTCCGGGACAGGGTCCGTAGTGGACAATGAGCAGTTCTTC.

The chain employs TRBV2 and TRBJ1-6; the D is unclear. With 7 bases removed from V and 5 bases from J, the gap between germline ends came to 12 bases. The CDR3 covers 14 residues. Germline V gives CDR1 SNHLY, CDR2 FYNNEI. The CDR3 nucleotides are TGTGCCAGCACCCTGAGGCGGGATAATTCACCCCTCCACTTT. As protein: CASTLRRDNSPLHF.

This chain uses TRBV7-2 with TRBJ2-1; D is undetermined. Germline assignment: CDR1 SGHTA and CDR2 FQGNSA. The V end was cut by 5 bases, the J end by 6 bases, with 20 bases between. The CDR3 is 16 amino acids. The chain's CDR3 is CASSPRMSSPVNEQFF. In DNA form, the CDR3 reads TGTGCCAGCAGCCCCAGGATGAGCTCCCCCGTCAATGAGCAGTTCTTC.

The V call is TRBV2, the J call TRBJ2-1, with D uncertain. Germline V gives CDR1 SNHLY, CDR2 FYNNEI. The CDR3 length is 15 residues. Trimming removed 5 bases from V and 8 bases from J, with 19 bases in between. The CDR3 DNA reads TGTGCCAGCAGTCCCTCCGGGTCCTCCGCCGATGAGCAGTTCTTC. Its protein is CASSPSGSSADEQFF.

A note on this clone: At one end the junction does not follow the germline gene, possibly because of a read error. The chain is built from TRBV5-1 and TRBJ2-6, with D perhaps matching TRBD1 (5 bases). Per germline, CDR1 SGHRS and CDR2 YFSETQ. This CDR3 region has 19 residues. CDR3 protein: CASSAFSRARSSGANVLTF. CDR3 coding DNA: TGTGCCAGCAGCGCGTTTTCCAGGGCCCGTAGCTCTGGGGCCAACGTCCTGACTTTC.

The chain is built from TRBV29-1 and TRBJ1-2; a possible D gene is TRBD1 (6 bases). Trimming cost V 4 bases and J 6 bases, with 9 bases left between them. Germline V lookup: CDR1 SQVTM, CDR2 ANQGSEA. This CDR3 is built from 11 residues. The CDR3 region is CSVVKGDGYTF. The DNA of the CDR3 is TGCAGCGTTGTAAAGGGGGATGGCTACACCTTC.

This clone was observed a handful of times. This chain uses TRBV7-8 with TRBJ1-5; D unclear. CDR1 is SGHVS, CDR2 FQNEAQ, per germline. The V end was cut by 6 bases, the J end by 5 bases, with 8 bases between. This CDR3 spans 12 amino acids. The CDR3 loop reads CASSTDYQPQHF. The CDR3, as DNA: TGTGCCAGCAGTACCGACTATCAGCCCCAGCATTTT.